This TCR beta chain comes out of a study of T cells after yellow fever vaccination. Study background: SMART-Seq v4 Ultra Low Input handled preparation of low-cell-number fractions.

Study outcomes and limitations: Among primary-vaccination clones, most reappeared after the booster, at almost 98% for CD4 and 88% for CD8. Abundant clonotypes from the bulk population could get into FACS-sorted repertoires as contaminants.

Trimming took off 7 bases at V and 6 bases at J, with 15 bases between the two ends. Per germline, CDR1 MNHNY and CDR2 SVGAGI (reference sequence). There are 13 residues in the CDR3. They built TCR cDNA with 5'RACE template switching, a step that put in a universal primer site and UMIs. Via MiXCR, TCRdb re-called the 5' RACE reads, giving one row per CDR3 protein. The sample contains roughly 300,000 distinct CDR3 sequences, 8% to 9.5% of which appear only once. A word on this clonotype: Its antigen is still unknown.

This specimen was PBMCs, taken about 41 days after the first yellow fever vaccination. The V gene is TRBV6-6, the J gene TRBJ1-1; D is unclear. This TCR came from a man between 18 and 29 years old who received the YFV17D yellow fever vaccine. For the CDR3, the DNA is TGTGCCAGCATGGTAGACGAGTTCCCTGAAGCTTTCTTT. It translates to CASMVDEFPEAFF.